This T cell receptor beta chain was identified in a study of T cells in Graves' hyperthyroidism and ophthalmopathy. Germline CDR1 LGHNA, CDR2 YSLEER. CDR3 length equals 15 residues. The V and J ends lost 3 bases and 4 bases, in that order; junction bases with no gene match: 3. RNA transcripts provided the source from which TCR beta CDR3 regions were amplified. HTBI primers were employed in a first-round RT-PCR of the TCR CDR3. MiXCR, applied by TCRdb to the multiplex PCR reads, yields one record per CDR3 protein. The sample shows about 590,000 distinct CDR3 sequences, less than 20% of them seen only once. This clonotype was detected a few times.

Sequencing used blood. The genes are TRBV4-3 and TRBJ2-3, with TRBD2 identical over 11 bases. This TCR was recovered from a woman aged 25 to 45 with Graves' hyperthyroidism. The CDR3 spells CASSHGLAGPDTQYF. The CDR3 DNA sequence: TGCGCCAGCAGCCACGGACTAGCGGGCCCAGATACGCAGTATTTT.